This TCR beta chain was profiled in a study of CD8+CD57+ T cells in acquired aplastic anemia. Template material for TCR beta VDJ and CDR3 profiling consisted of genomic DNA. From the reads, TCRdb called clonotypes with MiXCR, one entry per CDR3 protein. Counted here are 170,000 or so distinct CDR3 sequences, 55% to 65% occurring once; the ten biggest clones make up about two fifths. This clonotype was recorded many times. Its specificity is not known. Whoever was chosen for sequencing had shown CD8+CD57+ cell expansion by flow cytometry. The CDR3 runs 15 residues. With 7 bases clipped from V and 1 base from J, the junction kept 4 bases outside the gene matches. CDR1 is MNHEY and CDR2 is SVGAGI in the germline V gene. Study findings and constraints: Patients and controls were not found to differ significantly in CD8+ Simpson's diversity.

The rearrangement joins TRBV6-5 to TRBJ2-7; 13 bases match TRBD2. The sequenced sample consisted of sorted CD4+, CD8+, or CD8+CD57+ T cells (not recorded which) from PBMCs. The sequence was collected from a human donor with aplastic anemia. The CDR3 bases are TGTGCCAGCAAAGAACTAGCGGGGGGGTCCTACGAGCAGTACTTC. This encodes CASKELAGGSYEQYF.